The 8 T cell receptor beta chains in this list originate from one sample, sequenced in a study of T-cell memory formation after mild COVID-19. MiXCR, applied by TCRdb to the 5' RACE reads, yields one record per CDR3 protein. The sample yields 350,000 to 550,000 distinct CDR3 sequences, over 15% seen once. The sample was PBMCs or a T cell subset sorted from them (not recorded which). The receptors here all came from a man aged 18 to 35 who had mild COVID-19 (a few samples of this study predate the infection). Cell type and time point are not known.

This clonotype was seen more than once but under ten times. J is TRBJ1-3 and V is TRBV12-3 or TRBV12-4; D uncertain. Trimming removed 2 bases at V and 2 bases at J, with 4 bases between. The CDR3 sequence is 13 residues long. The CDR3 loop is CASSLWPGNTIYF. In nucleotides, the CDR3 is TGTGCCAGCAGTTTATGGCCTGGAAACACCATATATTTT.

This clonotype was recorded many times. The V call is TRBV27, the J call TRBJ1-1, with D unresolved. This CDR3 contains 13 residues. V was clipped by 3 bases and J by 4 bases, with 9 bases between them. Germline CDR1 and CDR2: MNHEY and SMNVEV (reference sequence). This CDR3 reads CASSFKETTEAFF. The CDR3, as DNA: TGTGCCAGCAGTTTTAAAGAGACCACTGAAGCTTTCTTT.

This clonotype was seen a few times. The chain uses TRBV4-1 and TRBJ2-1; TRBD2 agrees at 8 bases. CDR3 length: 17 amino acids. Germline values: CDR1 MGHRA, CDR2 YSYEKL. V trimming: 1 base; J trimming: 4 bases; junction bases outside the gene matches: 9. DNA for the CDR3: TGCGCCAGCAGCCAAGGGCTCGGGGGGGCGATTTACAATGAGCAGTTCTTC. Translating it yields CASSQGLGGAIYNEQFF.

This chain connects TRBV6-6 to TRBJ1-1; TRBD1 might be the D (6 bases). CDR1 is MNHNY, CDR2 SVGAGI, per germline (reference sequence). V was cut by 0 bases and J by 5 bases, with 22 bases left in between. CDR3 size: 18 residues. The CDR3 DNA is TGTGCCAGCAGTTACTCCGACGGGGTAGGGGGGAGAAGAACTGAAGCTTTCTTT. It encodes CASSYSDGVGGRRTEAFF.

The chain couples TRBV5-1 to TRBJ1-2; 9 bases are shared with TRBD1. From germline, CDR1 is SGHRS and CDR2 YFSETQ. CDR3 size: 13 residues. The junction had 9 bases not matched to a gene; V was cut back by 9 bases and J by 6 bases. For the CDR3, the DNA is TGCGCCACCGCACCGGGGGACAGGGATGGCTACACCTTC. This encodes CATAPGDRDGYTF. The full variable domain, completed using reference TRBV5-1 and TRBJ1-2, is KAGVTQTPRYLIKTRGQQVTLSCSPISGHRSVSWYQQTPGQGLQFLFEYFSETQRNKGNFPGRFSGRQFSNSRSEMNVSTLELGDSALYLCATAPGDRDGYTFGSGTRLTVV.

The CDR3 loop reads CASSLDPGQGPYGYTF. CDR3 nucleotide sequence: TGTGCCAGCAGCTTAGATCCCGGACAGGGGCCCTATGGCTACACCTTC. V and J are TRBV11-2 and TRBJ1-2, with 9 bases fitting TRBD1. Germline CDR1 SGHAT, CDR2 FQNNGV. The CDR3 is 16 amino acids. With V trimmed by 0 bases and J by 4 bases, 6 bases remained unmatched.

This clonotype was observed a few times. This CDR3 reads CASSPKRTVYGYTF. The CDR3 coding sequence is TGTGCCAGCAGCCCTAAAAGGACAGTCTATGGCTACACCTTC. The rearrangement links TRBV3-1 to TRBJ1-2, with D perhaps matching TRBD1 (6 bases). The germline V and J ends were trimmed by 4 bases and 4 bases, with 13 bases remaining between them. The germline V gene encodes CDR1 LGHDT and CDR2 YNNKEL (reference sequence). This CDR3 comprises 14 residues.

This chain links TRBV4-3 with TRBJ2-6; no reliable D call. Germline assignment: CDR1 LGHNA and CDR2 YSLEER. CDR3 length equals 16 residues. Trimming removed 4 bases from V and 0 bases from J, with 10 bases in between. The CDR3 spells CASSRFVDSGANVLTF. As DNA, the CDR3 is TGCGCCAGCAGCCGCTTTGTAGACTCTGGGGCCAACGTCCTGACTTTC.